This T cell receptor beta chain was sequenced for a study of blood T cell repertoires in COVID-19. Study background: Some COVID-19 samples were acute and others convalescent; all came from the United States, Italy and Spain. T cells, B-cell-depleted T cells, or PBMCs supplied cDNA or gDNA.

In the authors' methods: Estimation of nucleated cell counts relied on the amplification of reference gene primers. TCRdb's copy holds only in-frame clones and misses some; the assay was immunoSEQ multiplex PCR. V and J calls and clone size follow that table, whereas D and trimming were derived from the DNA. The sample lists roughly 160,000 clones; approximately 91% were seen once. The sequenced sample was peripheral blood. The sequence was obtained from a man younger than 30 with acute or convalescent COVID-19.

This CDR3 is CASSTVEGQANTGELFF. DNA of the CDR3: TGTGCCAGCAGCACCGTCGAGGGACAAGCGAACACCGGGGAGCTGTTTTTT. The genes are TRBV5-6 and TRBJ2-2; a possible D gene is TRBD1 (6 bases). The germline gives CDR1 SGHDT, CDR2 YYEEEE. This CDR3 spans 17 amino acids. V gave up 4 bases and J gave up 0 bases, with 16 bases separating them.